The subject of this entry is one T cell receptor beta chain. The target of this receptor is not known. Base-call qualities are not available, and no considerably larger clone is one nucleotide away. The data stem from a study of T cell responses to AZD1222 COVID-19 vaccine (dated by TCRdb to the early 2020s). Study-wide context: A total of under 250 trial participants underwent TCR sequencing, of whom under 220 had received two doses of AZD1222 and about 25 had received two doses of the MenACWY control vaccine. Trial participants were enrolled into age subgroups of 18-55, 56-69 and 70-plus years, which contained about 150, 27 and 61 TCR-sequenced participants, respectively.

Overall results and qualifications from the work: A significant rise in spike-specific TCR breadth and depth was observed after two AZD1222 doses relative to day 0 and relative to MenACWY recipients. Vaccine-associated CD4 TCRs spanned the whole spike protein, with dominant responses in regions 160-218 and 743-854. Participants were mostly white British and included more females than males, and it was suggested by the authors that clonal diversity may have been underestimated. In the small 56-69-year group, the increase in depth fell short of significance, most likely because of low power. Only 5 to 7 AZD1222 recipients were SARS-CoV-2 seropositive at baseline, limiting conclusions about previously exposed vaccinees. Nearly half of unique spike-specific TCRs reportedly recognized epitopes outside regions mutated in the B.1.351 and B.1.1.7 variants. No day 14 peak-response samples were available, so repertoires were characterized only after the peak T cell response.

The CDR3 regions of human TCRbeta chains were analyzed by immunosequencing. The authors' analysis ran thus. TCRs in the repertoires were compared against a reference library of SARS-CoV-2-specific TCRs that had been generated with the MIRA antigen-specificity platform. Breadth was defined as the fraction of unique TCRs that were SARS-CoV-2-associated, and depth was defined as the fraction of total T cells that were SARS-CoV-2-associated. Each spike-specific TCR was assigned to its reactive spike region and to a CD4 or CD8 class using the MIRA data. Log10-transformed breadth and depth values were compared by one-way ANOVA with Sidak's multiple comparisons tests. Imported from immuneACCESS, the table was reduced by TCRdb to in-frame sequences with V and J called. These copies leave out some clones; in studies compared against another copy, an unresolved V gene accounts for under half, and the cause of the remainder is not known. V, J and clone size are those of that table, while D and trimming were read from the DNA. Present in this sample are some 56,000 clones, roughly 87% of which were seen just once. 5.5% to 7% of the sample belongs to the ten largest clones.

The CDR3 contains 11 residues, cysteine and phenylalanine counted. Just the 33-base CDR3 DNA is kept, in frame starting at base 1. V is pared back by 4 bases and J by 8 bases, with 11 bases lying between the germline termini. The germline V gene supplies CDR1 SQVTM and CDR2 ANQGSEA. Reading the label with the study, this specimen's time point is: about 28 days (+/-7) after the second vaccine dose. AZD1222 recipients with second doses at about 4 weeks or about 12 weeks were pooled, because spike-specific TCR depth and breadth did not differ between schedules. Vaccinee samples were obtained from the UK trials COV001 and COV002, which included a single-blind randomized controlled phase 2/3 trial of AZD1222 (ChAdOx1 nCoV-19) in healthy adults. For TCRbeta chain sequencing, PBMC samples from trial participants were taken at day 0 and at day 28 after the second dose.

Sequenced material: peripheral blood, taken 28 days after the second AZD1222 dose. Rearrangement joined TRBV29-1 to TRBJ1-2, with TRBD1 tentatively as D gene (5 bases match). The TCR comes from an adult who received the AZD1222 COVID-19 vaccine. The DNA is TGCAGCGTTGTCGGGGGGGAGGGCTACACCTTC. It codes for CSVVGGEGYTF. Extended through the reference TRBV29-1 and TRBJ1-2 proteins, this CDR3 yields the full variable domain: SAVISQKPSRDICQRGTSLTIQCQVDSQVTMMFWYRQQPGQSLTLIATANQGSEATYESGFVIDKFPISRPNLTFSTLTVSNMSPEDSSIYLCSVVGGEGYTFGSGTRLTVV.